This T cell receptor beta chain is drawn from a study of shared clonotypes between healthy human individuals. On the study more broadly: Serving as donors were a couple of women and a few men, whose ages spanned 18 to 49.

To note about this clone: Different DNA sequences within this sample yield the same CDR3.

J was trimmed by 1 base and V by 2 bases; bases with no gene match: 4. The CDR3 totals 15 residues. The germline V gene has CDR1 SGHRS and CDR2 YFSETQ. The data were produced by immunoSEQ multiplex PCR, yet TCRdb's version contains in-frame clones alone and is incomplete. The repertoire holds millions of clones, with more than 80% as singletons. The source is a man aged 18 to 30 in good health. The V gene is TRBV5-1, the J gene TRBJ2-3, with 7 bases identical to TRBD1. The specimen was naive CD4+ T cells sorted from blood. Documented subset: CD45RA+ positively selected. CDR3 bases: TGCGCCAGCAGCTTACAGGGGACGGGCACAGATACGCAGTATTTT. It is translated as CASSLQGTGTDTQYF.